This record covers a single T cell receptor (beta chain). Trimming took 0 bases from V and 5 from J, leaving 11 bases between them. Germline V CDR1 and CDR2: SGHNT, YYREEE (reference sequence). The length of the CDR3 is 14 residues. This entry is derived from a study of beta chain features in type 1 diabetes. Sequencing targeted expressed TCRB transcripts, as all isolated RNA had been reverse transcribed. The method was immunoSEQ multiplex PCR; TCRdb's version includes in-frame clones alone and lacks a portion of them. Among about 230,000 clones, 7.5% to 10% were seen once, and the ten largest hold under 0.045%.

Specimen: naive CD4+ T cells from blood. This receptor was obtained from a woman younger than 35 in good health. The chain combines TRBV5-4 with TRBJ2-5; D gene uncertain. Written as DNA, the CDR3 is TGTGCCAGCAGCTTGGATGGCAGGAAGGAGACCCAGTACTTC. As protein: CASSLDGRKETQYF.